The clone carrying this TCR beta chain appeared many times. Its matching antigen is unknown. A junction boundary mismatches the germline segment, possibly from a read error. The data are from a study of human T cells and chemical hapten exposure. At the level of the study: The study traced per-sample TCR yield variation mainly to small differences in pooled library volumes. The study's findings and limits: Those TCRs sitting above 1 in 1000 frequency stayed the same with DPC sensitization.

The CDR3 has 14 residues. CDR1 SSHAT and CDR2 FNYEAQ come from the germline V gene (reference sequence). Authors' data handling: Counting gave a median of around 89,000 TCRs per sample, with values ranging from 23,224 to 690,600. One entry per CDR3 protein, called by TCRdb with MiXCR from the RACE reads. These V and J calls are TCRdb output, not the study's own analysis. The top ten hold approximately 3.7% of the sample, which has roughly 82,000 distinct CDR3 sequences, approximately 10% seen once. Time point of the sample: patch test 1, 2 weeks after DPC sensitization. Noted treatment: therapeutic diphenylcyclopropenone sensitization with weekly scalp DPC. The total RNA was obtained from whole blood that was not fractionated.

This receptor was obtained from a woman aged 60-75 years with alopecia areata. Some clones in this sample may be carry-over from other donors' samples. The rearrangement links TRBV7-7 to TRBJ2-1, with 8 positions matching TRBD1. The starting material was whole blood, obtained in connection with sensitization to the hapten diphenylcyclopropenone (DPC). The DNA of the CDR3 is TGTGCTAGCAGCTTGACAGGGGAATTCAATGAGCAGTTCTTC. This codes for CASSLTGEFNEQFF.